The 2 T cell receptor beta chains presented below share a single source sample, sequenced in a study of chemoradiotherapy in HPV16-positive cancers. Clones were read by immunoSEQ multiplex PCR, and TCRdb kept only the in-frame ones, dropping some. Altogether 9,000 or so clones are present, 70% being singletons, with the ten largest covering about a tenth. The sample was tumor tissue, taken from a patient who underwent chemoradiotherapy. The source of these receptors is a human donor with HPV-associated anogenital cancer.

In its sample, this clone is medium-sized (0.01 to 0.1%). The CDR3 here is CASSFDGENTEAFF. The CDR3 DNA reads as TGCGCCAGCAGCTTTGACGGGGAGAACACTGAAGCTTTCTTT. V usage is TRBV5-1 and J usage is TRBJ1-1, with D unclear. The CDR3 length is 14 residues. Germline loops: CDR1 SGHRS, CDR2 YFSETQ. V was clipped by 2 bases and J by 1 base, with 9 bases between them.

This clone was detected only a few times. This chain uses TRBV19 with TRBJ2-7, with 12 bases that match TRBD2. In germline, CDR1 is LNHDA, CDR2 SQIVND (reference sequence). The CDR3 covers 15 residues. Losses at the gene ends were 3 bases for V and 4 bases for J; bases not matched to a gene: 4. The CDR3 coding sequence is TGTGCCAGTAGTATCGGACTAGCGGGAAAATACGAGCAGTACTTC. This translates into CASSIGLAGKYEQYF.